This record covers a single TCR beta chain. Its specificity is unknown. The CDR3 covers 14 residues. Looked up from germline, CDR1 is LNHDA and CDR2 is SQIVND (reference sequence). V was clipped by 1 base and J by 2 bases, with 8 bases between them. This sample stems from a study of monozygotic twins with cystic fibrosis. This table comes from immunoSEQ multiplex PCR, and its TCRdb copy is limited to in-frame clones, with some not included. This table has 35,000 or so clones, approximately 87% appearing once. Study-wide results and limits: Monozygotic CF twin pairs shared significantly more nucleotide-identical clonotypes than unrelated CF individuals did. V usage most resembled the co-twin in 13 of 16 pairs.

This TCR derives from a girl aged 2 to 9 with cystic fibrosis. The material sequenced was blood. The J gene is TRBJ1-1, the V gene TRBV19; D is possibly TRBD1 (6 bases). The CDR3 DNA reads TGTGCCAGTAGTATAGCGGGGGCAAACACTGAAGCTTTCTTT. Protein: CASSIAGANTEAFF. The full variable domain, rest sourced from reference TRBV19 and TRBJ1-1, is DGGITQSPKYLFRKEGQNVTLSCEQNLNHDAMYWYRQDPGQGLRLIYYSQIVNDFQKGDIAEGYSVSREKKESFPLTVTSAQKNPTAFYLCASSIAGANTEAFFGQGTRLTVV.